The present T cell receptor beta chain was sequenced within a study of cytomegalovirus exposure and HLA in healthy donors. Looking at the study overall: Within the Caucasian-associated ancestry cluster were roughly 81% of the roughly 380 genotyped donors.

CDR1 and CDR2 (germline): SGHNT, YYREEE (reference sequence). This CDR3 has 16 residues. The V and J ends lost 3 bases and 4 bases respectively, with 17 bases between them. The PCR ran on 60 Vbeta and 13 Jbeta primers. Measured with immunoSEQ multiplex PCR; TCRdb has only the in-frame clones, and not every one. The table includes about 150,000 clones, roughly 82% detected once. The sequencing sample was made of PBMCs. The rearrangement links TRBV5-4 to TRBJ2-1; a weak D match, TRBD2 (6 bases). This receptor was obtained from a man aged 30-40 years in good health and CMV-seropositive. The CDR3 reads CASSSRVAAVYNEQFF. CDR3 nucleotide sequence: TGTGCCAGCAGCTCAAGGGTAGCGGCTGTTTACAATGAGCAGTTCTTC.